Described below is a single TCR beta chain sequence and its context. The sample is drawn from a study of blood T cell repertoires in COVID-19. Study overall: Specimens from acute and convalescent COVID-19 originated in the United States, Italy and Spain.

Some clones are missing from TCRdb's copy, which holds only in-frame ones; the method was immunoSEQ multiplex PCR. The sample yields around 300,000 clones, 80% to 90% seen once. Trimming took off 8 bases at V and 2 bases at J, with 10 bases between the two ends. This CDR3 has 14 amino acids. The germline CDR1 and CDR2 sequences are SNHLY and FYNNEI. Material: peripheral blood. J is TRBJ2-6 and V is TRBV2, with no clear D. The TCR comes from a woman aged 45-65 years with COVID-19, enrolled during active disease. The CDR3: CASRIKPGANVLTF. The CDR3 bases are TGTGCCAGCCGAATTAAGCCTGGGGCCAACGTCCTGACTTTC.